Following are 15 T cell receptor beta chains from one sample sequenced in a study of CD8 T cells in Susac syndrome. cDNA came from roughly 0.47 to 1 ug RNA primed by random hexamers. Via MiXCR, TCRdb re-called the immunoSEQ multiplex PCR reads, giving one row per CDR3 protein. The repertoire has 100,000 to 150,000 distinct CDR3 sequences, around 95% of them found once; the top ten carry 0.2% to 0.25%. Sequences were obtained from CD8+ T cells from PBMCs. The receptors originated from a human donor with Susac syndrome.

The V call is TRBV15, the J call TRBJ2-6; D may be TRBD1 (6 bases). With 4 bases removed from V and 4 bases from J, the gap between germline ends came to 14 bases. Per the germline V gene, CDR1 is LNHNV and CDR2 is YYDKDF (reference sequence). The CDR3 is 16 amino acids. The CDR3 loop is CATSTRTGSGANVLTF. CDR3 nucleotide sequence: TGTGCCACCAGCACCCGAACAGGGTCCGGGGCCAACGTCCTGACTTTC.

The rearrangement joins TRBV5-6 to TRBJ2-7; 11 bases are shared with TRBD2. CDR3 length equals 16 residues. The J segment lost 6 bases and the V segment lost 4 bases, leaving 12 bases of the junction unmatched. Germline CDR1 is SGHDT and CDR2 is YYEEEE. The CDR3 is CASSTYLGTSGGEQYF. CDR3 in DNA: TGTGCCAGCAGCACCTATCTCGGGACTAGCGGAGGCGAGCAGTACTTC.

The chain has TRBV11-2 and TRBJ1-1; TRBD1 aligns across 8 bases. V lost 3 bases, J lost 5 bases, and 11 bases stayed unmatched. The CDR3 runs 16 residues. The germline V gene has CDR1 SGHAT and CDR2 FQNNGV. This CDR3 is CASSLGQGAPWTEAFF. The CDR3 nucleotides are TGTGCCAGCAGCTTGGGGCAGGGGGCGCCTTGGACTGAAGCTTTCTTT.

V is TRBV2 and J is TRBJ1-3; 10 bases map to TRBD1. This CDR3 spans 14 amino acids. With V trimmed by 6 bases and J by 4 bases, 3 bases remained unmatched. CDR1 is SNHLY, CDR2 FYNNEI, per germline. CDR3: CASRPGQGGNTIYF. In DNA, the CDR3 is TGTGCCAGCAGGCCGGGACAGGGGGGAAACACCATATATTTT.

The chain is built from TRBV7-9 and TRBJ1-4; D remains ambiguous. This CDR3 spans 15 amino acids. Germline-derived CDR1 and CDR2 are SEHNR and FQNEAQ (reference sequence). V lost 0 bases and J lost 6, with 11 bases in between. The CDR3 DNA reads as TGTGCCAGCAGCTTAGCGCTCGGTGGGGATGAAAAACTGTTTTTT. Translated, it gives CASSLALGGDEKLFF.

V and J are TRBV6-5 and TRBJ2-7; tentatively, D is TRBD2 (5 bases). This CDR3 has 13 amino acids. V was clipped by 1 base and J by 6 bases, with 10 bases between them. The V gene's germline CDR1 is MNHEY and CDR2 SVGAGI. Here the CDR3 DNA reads TGTGCCAGCAGTTACTACGAGGGTAGCGAGCAGTACTTC. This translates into CASSYYEGSEQYF.

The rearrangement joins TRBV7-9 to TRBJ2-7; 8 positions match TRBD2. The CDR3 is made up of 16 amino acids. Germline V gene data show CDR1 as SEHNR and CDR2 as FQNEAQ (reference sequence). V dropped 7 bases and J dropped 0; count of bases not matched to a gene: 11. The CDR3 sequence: CASTGLAEDSSYEQYF. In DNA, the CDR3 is TGTGCCAGCACCGGACTAGCAGAGGATTCCTCCTACGAGCAGTACTTC.

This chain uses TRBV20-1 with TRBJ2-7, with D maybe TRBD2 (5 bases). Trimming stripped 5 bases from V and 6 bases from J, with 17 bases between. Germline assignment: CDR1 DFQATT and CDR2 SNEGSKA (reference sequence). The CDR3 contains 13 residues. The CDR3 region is CSARDRGSLEQYF. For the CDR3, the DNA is TGCAGTGCTCGCGACCGCGGGTCCCTCGAGCAGTACTTC.

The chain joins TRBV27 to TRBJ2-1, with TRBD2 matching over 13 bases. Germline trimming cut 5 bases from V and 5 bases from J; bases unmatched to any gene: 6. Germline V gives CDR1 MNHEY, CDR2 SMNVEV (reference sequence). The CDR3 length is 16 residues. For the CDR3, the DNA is TGTGCCAGCAGTCTCCGGACTAGCGGGGGTCACAATGAGCAGTTCTTC. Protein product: CASSLRTSGGHNEQFF.

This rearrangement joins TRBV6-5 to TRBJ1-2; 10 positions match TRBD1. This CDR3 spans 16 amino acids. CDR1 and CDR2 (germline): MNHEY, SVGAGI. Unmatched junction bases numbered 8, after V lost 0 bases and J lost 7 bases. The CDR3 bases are TGTGCCAGCAGTTACTCGAACTACTGGACAGGGGGTGGCTACACCTTC. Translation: CASSYSNYWTGGGYTF.

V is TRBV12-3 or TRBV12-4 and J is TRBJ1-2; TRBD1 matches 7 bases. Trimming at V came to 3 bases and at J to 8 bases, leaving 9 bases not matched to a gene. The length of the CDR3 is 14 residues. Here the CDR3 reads CASSLTGNEGGYTF. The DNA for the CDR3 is TGTGCCAGCAGTTTGACAGGGAATGAAGGGGGCTACACCTTC.

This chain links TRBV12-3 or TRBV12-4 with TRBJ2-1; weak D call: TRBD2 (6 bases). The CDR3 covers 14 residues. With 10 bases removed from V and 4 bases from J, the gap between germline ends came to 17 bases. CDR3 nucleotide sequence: TGTGCCATCGGAGAGGGACTTAGATACAATGAGCAGTTCTTC. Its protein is CAIGEGLRYNEQFF.

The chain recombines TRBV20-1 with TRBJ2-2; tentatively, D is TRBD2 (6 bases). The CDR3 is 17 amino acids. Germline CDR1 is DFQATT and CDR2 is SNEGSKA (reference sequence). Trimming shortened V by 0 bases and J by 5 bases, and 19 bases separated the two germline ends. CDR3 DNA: TGCAGTGCTAGAGATTCTCTACGGGGGTTGGGGACCGGGGAGCTGTTTTTT. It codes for CSARDSLRGLGTGELFF.

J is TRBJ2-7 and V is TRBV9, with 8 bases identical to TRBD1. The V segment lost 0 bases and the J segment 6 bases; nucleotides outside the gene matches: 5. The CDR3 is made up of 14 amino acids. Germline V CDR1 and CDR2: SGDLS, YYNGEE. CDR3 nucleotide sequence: TGTGCCAGCAGCGTAGGGGGACAGGCCTCCGAGCAGTACTTC. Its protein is CASSVGGQASEQYF.

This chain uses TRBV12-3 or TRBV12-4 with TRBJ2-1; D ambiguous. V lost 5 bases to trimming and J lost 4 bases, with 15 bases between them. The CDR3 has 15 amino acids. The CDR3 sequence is CASSQGNPRYNEQFF. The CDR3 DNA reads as TGTGCCAGCAGTCAAGGGAACCCCCGGTACAATGAGCAGTTCTTC.